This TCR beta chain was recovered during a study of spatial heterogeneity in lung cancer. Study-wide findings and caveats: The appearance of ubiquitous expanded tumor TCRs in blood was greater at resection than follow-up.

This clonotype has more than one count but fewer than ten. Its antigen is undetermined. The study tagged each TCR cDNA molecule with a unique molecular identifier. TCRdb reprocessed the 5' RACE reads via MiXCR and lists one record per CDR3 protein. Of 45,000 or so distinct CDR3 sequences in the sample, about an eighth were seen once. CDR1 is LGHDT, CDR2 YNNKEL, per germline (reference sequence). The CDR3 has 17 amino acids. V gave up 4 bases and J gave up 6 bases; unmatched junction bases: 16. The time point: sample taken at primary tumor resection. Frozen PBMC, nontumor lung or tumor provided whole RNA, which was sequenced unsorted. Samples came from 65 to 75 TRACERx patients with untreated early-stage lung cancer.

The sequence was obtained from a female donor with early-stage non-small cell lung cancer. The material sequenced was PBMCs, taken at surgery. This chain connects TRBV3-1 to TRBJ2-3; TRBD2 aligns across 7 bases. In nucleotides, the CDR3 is TGTGCCAGCAGCCTCCTTTCCGGGACTACCTTTTTGGATACGCAGTATTTT. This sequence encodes CASSLLSGTTFLDTQYF.